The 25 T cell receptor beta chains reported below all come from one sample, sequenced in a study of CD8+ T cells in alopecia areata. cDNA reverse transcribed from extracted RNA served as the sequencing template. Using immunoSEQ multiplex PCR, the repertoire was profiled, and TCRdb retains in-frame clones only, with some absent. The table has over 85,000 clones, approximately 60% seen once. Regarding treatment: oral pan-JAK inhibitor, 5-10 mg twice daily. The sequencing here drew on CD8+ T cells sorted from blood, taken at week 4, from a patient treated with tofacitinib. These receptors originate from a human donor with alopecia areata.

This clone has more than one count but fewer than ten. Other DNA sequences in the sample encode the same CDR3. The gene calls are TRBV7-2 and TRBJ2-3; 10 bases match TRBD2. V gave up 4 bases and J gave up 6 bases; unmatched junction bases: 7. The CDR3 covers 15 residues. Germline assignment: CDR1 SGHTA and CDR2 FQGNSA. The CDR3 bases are TGTGCCAGCAGCTCCCTAGCGGGGGCACCCGATACGCAGTATTTT. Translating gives CASSSLAGAPDTQYF.

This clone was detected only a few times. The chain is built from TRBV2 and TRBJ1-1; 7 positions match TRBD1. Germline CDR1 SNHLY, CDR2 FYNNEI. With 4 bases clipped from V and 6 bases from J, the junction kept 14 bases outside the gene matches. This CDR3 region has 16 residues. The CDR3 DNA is TGTGCCAGCAGTGCGGGACAGACGATATTTAGAGCTGAAGCTTTCTTT. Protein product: CASSAGQTIFRAEAFF.

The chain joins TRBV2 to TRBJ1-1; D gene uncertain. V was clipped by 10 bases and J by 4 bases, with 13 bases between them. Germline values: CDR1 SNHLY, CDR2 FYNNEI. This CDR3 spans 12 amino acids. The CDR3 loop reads CATQGWGTEAFF. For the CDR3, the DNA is TGTGCCACGCAAGGGTGGGGCACTGAAGCTTTCTTT.

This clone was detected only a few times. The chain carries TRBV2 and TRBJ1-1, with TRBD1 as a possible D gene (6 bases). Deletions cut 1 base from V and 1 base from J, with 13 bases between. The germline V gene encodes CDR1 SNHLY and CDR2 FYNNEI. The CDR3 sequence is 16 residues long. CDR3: CASSEGFGGGNTEAFF. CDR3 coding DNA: TGTGCCAGCAGTGAAGGCTTCGGGGGCGGGAACACTGAAGCTTTCTTT.

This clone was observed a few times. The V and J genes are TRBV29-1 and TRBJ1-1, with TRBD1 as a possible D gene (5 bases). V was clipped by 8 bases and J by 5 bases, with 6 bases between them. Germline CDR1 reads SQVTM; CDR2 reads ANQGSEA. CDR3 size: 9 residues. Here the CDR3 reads CSSGTEAFF. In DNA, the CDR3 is TGCAGCTCAGGGACTGAAGCTTTCTTT.

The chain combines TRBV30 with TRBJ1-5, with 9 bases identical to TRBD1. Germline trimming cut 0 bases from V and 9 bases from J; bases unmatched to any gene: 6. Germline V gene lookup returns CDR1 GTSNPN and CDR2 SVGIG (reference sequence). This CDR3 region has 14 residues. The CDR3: CAWSVGQGLRPQHF. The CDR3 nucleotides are TGTGCCTGGAGTGTGGGACAGGGCCTGAGGCCCCAGCATTTT. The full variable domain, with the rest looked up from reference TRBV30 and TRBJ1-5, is SQTIHQWPATLVQPVGSPLSLECTVEGTSNPNLYWYRQAAGRGLQLLFYSVGIGQISSEVPQNLSASRPQDRQFILSSKKLLLSDSGFYLCAWSVGQGLRPQHFGDGTRLSIL.

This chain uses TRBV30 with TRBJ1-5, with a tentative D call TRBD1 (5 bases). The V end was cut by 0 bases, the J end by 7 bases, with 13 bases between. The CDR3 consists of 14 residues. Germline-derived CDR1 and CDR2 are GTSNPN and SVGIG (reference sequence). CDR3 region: CAWSVGAGKQPQHF. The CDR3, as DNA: TGTGCCTGGAGTGTAGGGGCGGGTAAACAGCCCCAGCATTTT.

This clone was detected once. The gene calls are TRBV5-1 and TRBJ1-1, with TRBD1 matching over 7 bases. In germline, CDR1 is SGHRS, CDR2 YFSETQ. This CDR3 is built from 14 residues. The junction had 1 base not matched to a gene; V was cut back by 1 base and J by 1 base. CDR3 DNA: TGCGCCAGCAGCTTGAACAGGGGGAACACTGAAGCTTTCTTT. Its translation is CASSLNRGNTEAFF.

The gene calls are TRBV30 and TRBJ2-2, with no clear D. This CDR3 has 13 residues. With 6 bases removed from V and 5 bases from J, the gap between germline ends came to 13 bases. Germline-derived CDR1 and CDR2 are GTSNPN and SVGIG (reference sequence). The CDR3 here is CACPMGMTGELFF. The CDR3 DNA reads TGTGCCTGCCCCATGGGAATGACCGGGGAGCTGTTTTTT.

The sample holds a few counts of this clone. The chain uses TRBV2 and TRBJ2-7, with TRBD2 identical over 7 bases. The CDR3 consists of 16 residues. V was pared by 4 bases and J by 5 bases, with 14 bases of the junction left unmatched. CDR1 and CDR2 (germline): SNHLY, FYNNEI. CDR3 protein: CASSGDAGGSLNEQYF. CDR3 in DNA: TGTGCCAGCAGTGGGGATGCTGGCGGGAGTCTCAACGAGCAGTACTTC.

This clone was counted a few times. In DNA form, the CDR3 reads TGTGCCAGCAGCGCGGAGACTAGCGGGAAAAACGAGCAGTACTTC. It translates to CASSAETSGKNEQYF. V gene TRBV13 combines with J gene TRBJ2-7; 11 nucleotides line up with TRBD2. Germline loops: CDR1 PRHDT, CDR2 FYEKMQ (reference sequence). CDR3 length: 15 residues. Trimming cost V 5 bases and J 5 bases; bases outside gene matches: 8.

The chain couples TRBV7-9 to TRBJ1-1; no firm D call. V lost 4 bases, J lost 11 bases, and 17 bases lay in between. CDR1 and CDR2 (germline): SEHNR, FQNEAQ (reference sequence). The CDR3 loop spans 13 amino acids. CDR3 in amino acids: CASSSALLPLAFF. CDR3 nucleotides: TGTGCCAGCAGCTCGGCCCTCCTCCCCCTGGCTTTCTTT. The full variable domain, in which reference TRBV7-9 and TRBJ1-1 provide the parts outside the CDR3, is DTGVSQNPRHKITKRGQNVTFRCDPISEHNRLYWYRQTLGQGPEFLTYFQNEAQLEKSRLLSDRFSAERPKGSFSTLEIQRTEQGDSAMYLCASSSALLPLAFFGQGTRLTVV.

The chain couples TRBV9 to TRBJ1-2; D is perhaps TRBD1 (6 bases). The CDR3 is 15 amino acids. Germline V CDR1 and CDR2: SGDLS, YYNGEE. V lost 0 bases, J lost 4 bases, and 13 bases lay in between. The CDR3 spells CASSVAWGPSYGYTF. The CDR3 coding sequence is TGTGCCAGCAGCGTAGCCTGGGGGCCGAGCTATGGCTACACCTTC.

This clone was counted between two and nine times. CDR3 residues: CASSLDSYQPQHF. CDR3 DNA: TGTGCCAGCAGTTTAGACAGCTATCAGCCCCAGCATTTT. The chain is built from TRBV27 and TRBJ1-5, with D maybe TRBD1 (5 bases). Germline V gives CDR1 MNHEY, CDR2 SMNVEV (reference sequence). The CDR3 covers 13 residues. V was shortened by 2 bases and J by 5 bases, with 7 bases between the two germline ends.

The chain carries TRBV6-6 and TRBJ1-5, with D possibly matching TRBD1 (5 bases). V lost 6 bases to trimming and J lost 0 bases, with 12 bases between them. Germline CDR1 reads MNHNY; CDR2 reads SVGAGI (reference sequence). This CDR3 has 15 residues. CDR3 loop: CASSSTGYSNQPQHF. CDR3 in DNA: TGTGCCAGCAGCTCTACAGGTTATAGCAATCAGCCCCAGCATTTT.

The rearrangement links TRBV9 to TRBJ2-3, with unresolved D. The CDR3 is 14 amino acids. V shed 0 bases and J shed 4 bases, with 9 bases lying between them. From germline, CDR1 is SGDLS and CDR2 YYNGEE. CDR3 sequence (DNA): TGTGCCAGCAGCGTAGAAGGGAACGCAGATACGCAGTATTTT. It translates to CASSVEGNADTQYF.

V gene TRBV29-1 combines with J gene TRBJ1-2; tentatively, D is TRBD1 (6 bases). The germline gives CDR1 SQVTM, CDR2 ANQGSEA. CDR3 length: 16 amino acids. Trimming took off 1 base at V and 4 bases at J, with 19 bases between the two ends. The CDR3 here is CSVEGAGGRGGYGYTF. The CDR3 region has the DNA TGCAGCGTTGAAGGAGCCGGGGGGCGCGGAGGCTATGGCTACACCTTC.

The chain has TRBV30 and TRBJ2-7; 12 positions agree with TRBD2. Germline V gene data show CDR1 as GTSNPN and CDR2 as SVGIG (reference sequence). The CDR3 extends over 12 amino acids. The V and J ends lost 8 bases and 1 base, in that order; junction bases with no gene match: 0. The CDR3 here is CAGTSGSYEQYF. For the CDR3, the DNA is TGTGCCGGGACTAGCGGGTCCTACGAGCAGTACTTC.

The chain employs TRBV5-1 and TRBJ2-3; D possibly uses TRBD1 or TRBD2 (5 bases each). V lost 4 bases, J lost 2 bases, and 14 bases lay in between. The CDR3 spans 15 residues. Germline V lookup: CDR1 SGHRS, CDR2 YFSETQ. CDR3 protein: CASSRGTTITDTQYF. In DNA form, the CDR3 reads TGCGCCAGCAGCAGAGGGACGACCATCACAGATACGCAGTATTTT.

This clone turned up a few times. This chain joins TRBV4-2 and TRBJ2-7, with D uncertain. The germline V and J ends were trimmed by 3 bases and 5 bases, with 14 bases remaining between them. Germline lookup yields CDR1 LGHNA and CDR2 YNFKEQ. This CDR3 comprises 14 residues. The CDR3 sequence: CASSQVTEDDEQYF. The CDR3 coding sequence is TGTGCCAGCAGCCAGGTAACGGAAGATGACGAGCAGTACTTC.

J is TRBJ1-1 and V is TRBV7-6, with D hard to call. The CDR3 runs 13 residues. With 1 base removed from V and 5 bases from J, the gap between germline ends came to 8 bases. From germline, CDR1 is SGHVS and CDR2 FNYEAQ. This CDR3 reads CASSLVAETEAFF. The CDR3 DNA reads TGTGCCAGCAGCTTAGTGGCGGAAACTGAAGCTTTCTTT.

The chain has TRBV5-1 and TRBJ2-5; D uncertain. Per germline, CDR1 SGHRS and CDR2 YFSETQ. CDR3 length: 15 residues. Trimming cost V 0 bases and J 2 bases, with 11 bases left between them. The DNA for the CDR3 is TGCGCCAGCAGCTTGGAAGGCAGGAGTCAAGAGACCCAGTACTTC. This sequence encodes CASSLEGRSQETQYF.

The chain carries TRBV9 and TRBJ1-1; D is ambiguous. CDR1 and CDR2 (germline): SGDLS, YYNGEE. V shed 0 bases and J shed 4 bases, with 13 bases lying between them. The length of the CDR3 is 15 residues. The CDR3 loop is CASSVVKGAGTEAFF. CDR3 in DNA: TGTGCCAGCAGCGTAGTCAAGGGAGCCGGCACTGAAGCTTTCTTT.

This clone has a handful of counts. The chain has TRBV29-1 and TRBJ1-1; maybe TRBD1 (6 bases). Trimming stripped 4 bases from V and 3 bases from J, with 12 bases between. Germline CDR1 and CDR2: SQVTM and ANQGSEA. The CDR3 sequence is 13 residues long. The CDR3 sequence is CSVASGVYTEAFF. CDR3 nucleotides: TGCAGCGTTGCATCAGGGGTGTACACTGAAGCTTTCTTT.

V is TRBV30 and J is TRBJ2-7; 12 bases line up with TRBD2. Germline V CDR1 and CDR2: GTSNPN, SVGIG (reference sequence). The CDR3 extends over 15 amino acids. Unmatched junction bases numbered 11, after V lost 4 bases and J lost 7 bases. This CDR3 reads CAWKTGTSGFWEQYF. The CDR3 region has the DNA TGTGCCTGGAAGACGGGGACTAGCGGGTTTTGGGAGCAGTACTTC.